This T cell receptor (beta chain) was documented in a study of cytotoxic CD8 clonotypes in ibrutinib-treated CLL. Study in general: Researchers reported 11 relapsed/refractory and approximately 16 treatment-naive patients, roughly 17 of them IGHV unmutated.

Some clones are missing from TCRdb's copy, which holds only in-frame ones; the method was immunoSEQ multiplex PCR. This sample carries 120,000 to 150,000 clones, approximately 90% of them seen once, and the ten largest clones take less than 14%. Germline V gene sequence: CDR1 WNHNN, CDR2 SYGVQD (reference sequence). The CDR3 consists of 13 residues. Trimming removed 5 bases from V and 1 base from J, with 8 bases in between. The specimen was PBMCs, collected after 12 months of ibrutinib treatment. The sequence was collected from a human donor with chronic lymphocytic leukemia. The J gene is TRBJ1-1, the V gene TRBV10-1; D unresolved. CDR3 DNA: TGCGCCAGCAGTATGACACGGAACACTGAAGCTTTCTTT. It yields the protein CASSMTRNTEAFF.